Below, 30 T cell receptor beta chains from the same sample are listed, as sequenced in a study of CD8 T cells in Susac syndrome. After extraction with the RNeasy kit, roughly 0.45 to 1 ug of the RNA was reverse transcribed using random hexamers. TCRdb re-derived calls from the immunoSEQ multiplex PCR reads in MiXCR, one entry per CDR3 protein. The sample lists approximately 210,000 distinct CDR3 sequences, about 94% seen once, with around 0.16% in the top ten. Sequenced: CD4+ T cells from PBMCs. The receptors derive from a human donor with Susac syndrome.

This rearrangement joins TRBV15 to TRBJ2-5; D not certain. The ends were cut back, 0 bases at V and 1 base at J, with 12 bases in the middle. CDR1 is LNHNV and CDR2 is YYDKDF in the germline V gene (reference sequence). The CDR3 consists of 16 residues. The CDR3 coding sequence is TGTGCCACCAGCAGAGATACAACAGCCTTCCAAGAGACCCAGTACTTC. This gives the protein CATSRDTTAFQETQYF.

The chain carries TRBV19 and TRBJ1-2; D is unclear. The CDR3 is 16 amino acids. V was trimmed by 0 bases and J by 0 bases, leaving 11 bases between them. Germline V gene sequence: CDR1 LNHDA, CDR2 SQIVND (reference sequence). The CDR3 reads CASSIDRAASNYGYTF. The DNA of the CDR3 is TGTGCCAGTAGTATAGATCGGGCAGCCTCTAACTATGGCTACACCTTC.

This chain uses TRBV30 with TRBJ2-7, with D possibly being TRBD1 (5 bases). Germline-derived CDR1 and CDR2 are GTSNPN and SVGIG (reference sequence). The CDR3 has 12 amino acids. V was trimmed by 2 bases and J by 4 bases, leaving 9 bases between them. CDR3 in amino acids: CAWSSGIYEQYF. The CDR3 DNA is TGTGCCTGGAGTTCAGGGATATACGAGCAGTACTTC.

This clonotype was counted a single time. The rearrangement links TRBV30 to TRBJ1-1, with D perhaps matching TRBD1 (6 bases). Germline V gives CDR1 GTSNPN, CDR2 SVGIG (reference sequence). The CDR3 covers 13 residues. V lost 4 bases, J lost 4 bases, and 13 bases lay in between. The CDR3 bases are TGTGCCTGGAAGGCGGGGGCGCGCACTGAAGCTTTCTTT. It encodes CAWKAGARTEAFF.

This clonotype showed up just once. The V call is TRBV20-1, the J call TRBJ1-1; D remains unclear. The germline V and J ends were trimmed by 3 bases and 3 bases, with 11 bases remaining between them. Germline loops: CDR1 DFQATT, CDR2 SNEGSKA (reference sequence). The CDR3 consists of 13 residues. The CDR3 sequence: CSARPIMDTEAFF. The CDR3 DNA sequence: TGCAGTGCTAGGCCCATAATGGACACTGAAGCTTTCTTT.

The CDR3 sequence: CASSLARTSGQETQYF. Here the CDR3 DNA reads TGCGCCAGCAGCTTGGCCCGCACTAGCGGGCAAGAGACCCAGTACTTC. V is TRBV5-1 and J is TRBJ2-5, with TRBD2 matching over 9 bases. CDR3 length: 16 amino acids. The germline CDR1 and CDR2 sequences are SGHRS and YFSETQ. The ends lost 0 bases at V and 2 bases at J; junction bases unmatched: 5.

The chain links TRBV20-1 to TRBJ2-3; 9 positions match TRBD1. Per germline, CDR1 DFQATT and CDR2 SNEGSKA (reference sequence). Trimming removed 4 bases from V and 1 base from J; junction bases left unmatched: 3. This CDR3 has 14 residues. This CDR3 reads CSAKGQGGTDTQYF. DNA for the CDR3: TGCAGTGCTAAGGGACAGGGAGGCACAGATACGCAGTATTTT.

The chain uses TRBV5-6 and TRBJ1-2; D possibly corresponds to TRBD1 (5 bases). The CDR3 covers 13 residues. Trimming pared 0 bases from V and 8 bases from J, leaving 11 bases between. Germline CDR1 and CDR2: SGHDT and YYEEEE. CDR3 coding DNA: TGTGCCAGCAGCTTGGCCGGGTGGGGGGGCTACACCTTC. Encoded protein: CASSLAGWGGYTF.

The CDR3 spells CASSPSVTGGGTEAFF. CDR3 DNA: TGTGCCAGCAGTCCGTCTGTGACAGGGGGAGGGACTGAAGCTTTCTTT. This sequence joins TRBV6-2 or TRBV6-3 and TRBJ1-1; 9 bases map to TRBD1. The CDR3 runs 16 residues. Germline V gives CDR1 MNHEY, CDR2 SVGEGT. Unmatched junction bases numbered 12, after V lost 5 bases and J lost 5 bases.

This clonotype was picked up one time. This rearrangement joins TRBV6-6 to TRBJ1-1; maybe TRBD1 (6 bases). CDR1 is MNHNY, CDR2 SVGAGI, per germline (reference sequence). The CDR3 length is 11 residues. V lost 6 bases and J lost 8, with 10 bases in between. This CDR3 is CASRAQGEAFF. CDR3 sequence (DNA): TGTGCCAGCAGGGCACAGGGAGAAGCTTTCTTT.

This clonotype was seen only once. This rearrangement joins TRBV21-1 to TRBJ2-3; the table's TRBD2 call for D was not verified on the DNA. TRBV21-1 is a pseudogene locus. The CDR3 sequence is 16 residues long. DNA of the CDR3: TGTGCCAGCAGCAAAAGGGAGGGGGCCCTCATTGATACGCAGTATTTT. Translated, it gives CASSKREGALIDTQYF.

This clonotype was seen a few times. The chain carries TRBV6-1 and TRBJ2-7; 11 positions agree with TRBD2. CDR1 MNHNS and CDR2 SASEGT come from the germline V gene. This CDR3 region has 15 residues. With V trimmed by 6 bases and J by 3 bases, 7 bases remained unmatched. This CDR3 is CASSQSSGGNYEQYF. Here the CDR3 DNA reads TGTGCCAGCAGCCAGTCTAGCGGGGGGAACTACGAGCAGTACTTC.

The J gene is TRBJ2-4, the V gene TRBV6-2 or TRBV6-3, with no clear D. The CDR3 consists of 14 residues. In germline, CDR1 is MNHEY, CDR2 SVGEGT. With 5 bases removed from V and 0 bases from J, the gap between germline ends came to 8 bases. CDR3 DNA sequence: TGTGCCAGCAGTGGGCTGGTAGCCAAAAACATTCAGTACTTC. Translating gives CASSGLVAKNIQYF.

This rearrangement joins TRBV29-1 to TRBJ2-2; 15 bases line up with TRBD2. J lost 7 bases, V lost 7 bases, and 13 bases had no gene match. The germline V gene has CDR1 SQVTM and CDR2 ANQGSEA. This CDR3 has 17 residues. CDR3 residues: CSALRGLAGGLDGELFF. CDR3 DNA sequence: TGCAGCGCATTAAGGGGACTAGCGGGGGGTCTGGACGGGGAGCTGTTTTTT.

V is TRBV5-1 and J is TRBJ1-6, with D possibly matching TRBD1 (6 bases). Germline CDR1 and CDR2: SGHRS and YFSETQ. V lost 0 bases to trimming and J lost 15 bases, with 16 bases between them. This CDR3 comprises 14 residues. The CDR3 sequence: CASSLAGGGSVLHF. DNA of the CDR3: TGCGCCAGCAGCTTGGCCGGAGGGGGTTCAGTCCTCCACTTT.

V is TRBV12-3 or TRBV12-4 and J is TRBJ2-6; D ambiguous. Trimming took off 5 bases at V and 4 bases at J, with 12 bases between the two ends. CDR3 length: 15 amino acids. The CDR3 sequence is CASSDDAAGANVLTF. The CDR3, as DNA: TGTGCCAGCAGTGACGACGCCGCCGGGGCCAACGTCCTGACTTTC.

The sample holds a few counts of this clonotype. This chain connects TRBV4-3 to TRBJ2-7; 11 positions agree with TRBD1. Trimming took 3 bases from V and 0 from J; bases not matched to a gene: 1. CDR1 and CDR2 (germline): LGHNA, YSLEER. This CDR3 comprises 15 residues. The CDR3 reads CASSHGTGGSYEQYF. CDR3 DNA: TGCGCCAGCAGCCACGGGACAGGGGGCTCCTACGAGCAGTACTTC.

The rearrangement joins TRBV5-4 to TRBJ1-6, with 9 nucleotides matching TRBD1. Germline V lookup: CDR1 SGHNT, CDR2 YYREEE (reference sequence). V gave up 4 bases and J gave up 8 bases; unmatched junction bases: 7. The CDR3 is made up of 15 amino acids. The CDR3 DNA reads TGTGCCAGCAGCGTCGGGACAGGGATTGATTCACCCCTCCACTTT. This gives the protein CASSVGTGIDSPLHF.

This rearrangement joins TRBV6-5 to TRBJ1-3; TRBD1 is a possible D gene (5 bases). Germline CDR1 reads MNHEY; CDR2 reads SVGAGI. The V end was cut by 0 bases, the J end by 1 base, with 10 bases between. CDR3 length: 16 amino acids. This CDR3 is CASSYSPDTSGNTIYF. The CDR3 region has the DNA TGTGCCAGCAGTTACTCCCCGGACACTTCTGGAAACACCATATATTTT.

This rearrangement joins TRBV20-1 to TRBJ2-4; D is undetermined. The CDR3 spans 13 residues. The germline CDR1 and CDR2 sequences are DFQATT and SNEGSKA (reference sequence). Between the trimmed V and J ends, which lost 1 base and 0 bases, there was a span of 4 bases. The CDR3 sequence is CSARGLAKNIQYF. CDR3 sequence (DNA): TGCAGTGCTAGAGGCCTAGCCAAAAACATTCAGTACTTC.

This chain connects TRBV30 to TRBJ1-2, with D hard to call. In germline, CDR1 is GTSNPN, CDR2 SVGIG (reference sequence). Trimming pared 0 bases from V and 0 bases from J, leaving 5 bases between. CDR3 length equals 13 residues. The DNA for the CDR3 is TGTGCCTGGAGTGTACAAGCTAACTATGGCTACACCTTC. Its protein product is CAWSVQANYGYTF. The full variable domain, completed using reference TRBV30 and TRBJ1-2, is SQTIHQWPATLVQPVGSPLSLECTVEGTSNPNLYWYRQAAGRGLQLLFYSVGIGQISSEVPQNLSASRPQDRQFILSSKKLLLSDSGFYLCAWSVQANYGYTFGSGTRLTVV.

The chain joins TRBV29-1 to TRBJ1-3, with D hard to call. CDR3 length equals 13 residues. V lost 3 bases, J lost 2 bases, and 8 bases lay in between. The V gene's germline CDR1 is SQVTM and CDR2 ANQGSEA. CDR3 nucleotide sequence: TGCAGCGTTGAGTATTCGACTGGAAACACCATATATTTT. This translates into CSVEYSTGNTIYF.

This sequence joins TRBV28 and TRBJ1-1, with unresolved D. This CDR3 is 17 amino acids long. V dropped 7 bases and J dropped 1 base, with 22 bases sitting between them. Germline V gene lookup returns CDR1 MDHEN and CDR2 SYDVKM. CDR3 bases: TGTGCCAGCAACGAGCGTCGGGTCGGAATTAGGAACACTGAAGCTTTCTTT. Translation: CASNERRVGIRNTEAFF. The full variable domain, with the rest looked up from reference TRBV28 and TRBJ1-1, is DVKVTQSSRYLVKRTGEKVFLECVQDMDHENMFWYRQDPGLGLRLIYFSYDVKMKEKGDIPEGYSVSREKKERFSLILESASTNQTSMYLCASNERRVGIRNTEAFFGQGTRLTVV.

The chain joins TRBV5-1 to TRBJ2-6, with 9 bases lining up with TRBD1. V trimming: 4 bases; J trimming: 5 bases; junction bases outside the gene matches: 4. CDR1 is SGHRS, CDR2 YFSETQ, per germline. CDR3 length: 15 residues. The CDR3 is CASSPGQGRANVLTF. The CDR3, as DNA: TGCGCCAGCAGCCCGGGACAGGGCCGGGCCAACGTCCTGACTTTC.

This clonotype was seen only a few times. V usage is TRBV3-1 and J usage is TRBJ1-6, with D unclear. Germline V gives CDR1 LGHDT, CDR2 YNNKEL (reference sequence). The CDR3 totals 15 residues. Trimming stripped 0 bases from V and 7 bases from J, with 10 bases between. CDR3 bases: TGTGCCAGCAGCCAAGATCCGGGAAGGAATTCACCCCTCCACTTT. Encoded protein: CASSQDPGRNSPLHF.

This clonotype appeared a single time. The rearrangement links TRBV7-2 to TRBJ2-1; 11 nucleotides agree with TRBD1. J gave up 4 bases and V 6 bases, and 5 bases lay outside the gene matches. The CDR3 is made up of 15 amino acids. CDR1 SGHTA and CDR2 FQGNSA come from the germline V gene. The CDR3 DNA sequence: TGTGCCAGCAGTTCCCGGGACAGGGGGTACAATGAGCAGTTCTTC. It codes for CASSSRDRGYNEQFF.

The rearrangement uses TRBV20-1 and TRBJ1-5; 8 positions match TRBD1. V lost 6 bases, J lost 4 bases, and 5 bases stayed unmatched. There are 13 residues in the CDR3. Germline CDR1 DFQATT, CDR2 SNEGSKA (reference sequence). The chain's CDR3 is CSAPGQGNQPQHF. The CDR3 DNA follows: TGCAGTGCCCCCGGACAGGGAAATCAGCCCCAGCATTTT.

The rearrangement uses TRBV20-1 and TRBJ2-3; 8 positions match TRBD2. The CDR3 covers 17 residues. The ends lost 0 bases at V and 1 base at J; junction bases unmatched: 9. The germline gives CDR1 DFQATT, CDR2 SNEGSKA (reference sequence). CDR3 nucleotides: TGCAGTGCTAGAGATCCCCGGGGGGGGCTGGGCACAGATACGCAGTATTTT. Translating it yields CSARDPRGGLGTDTQYF.

V is TRBV2 and J is TRBJ1-2, with 7 bases matching TRBD1. The V and J ends lost 1 base and 4 bases, in that order; junction bases with no gene match: 3. CDR3 length: 14 amino acids. The germline gives CDR1 SNHLY, CDR2 FYNNEI. CDR3 sequence reads: CASSEDYRGYGYTF. The CDR3 coding sequence is TGTGCCAGCAGTGAAGATTACAGGGGCTATGGCTACACCTTC.

V is TRBV20-1 and J is TRBJ2-3; 10 bases are shared with TRBD2. The CDR3 spans 16 residues. Trimming removed 3 bases from V and 4 bases from J; junction bases left unmatched: 10. Germline CDR1 and CDR2: DFQATT and SNEGSKA (reference sequence). CDR3: CSASPSSGGRADTQYF. For the CDR3, the DNA is TGCAGTGCTAGTCCCTCTAGCGGGGGCAGGGCAGATACGCAGTATTTT.